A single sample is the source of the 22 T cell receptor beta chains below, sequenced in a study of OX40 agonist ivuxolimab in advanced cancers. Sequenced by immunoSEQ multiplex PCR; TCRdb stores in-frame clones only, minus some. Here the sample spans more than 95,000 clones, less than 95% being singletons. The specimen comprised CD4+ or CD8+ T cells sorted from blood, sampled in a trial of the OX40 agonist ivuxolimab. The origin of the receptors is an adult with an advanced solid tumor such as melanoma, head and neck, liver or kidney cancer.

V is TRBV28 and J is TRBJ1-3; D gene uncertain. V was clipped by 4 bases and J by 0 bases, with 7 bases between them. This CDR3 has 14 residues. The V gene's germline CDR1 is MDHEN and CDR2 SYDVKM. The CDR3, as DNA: TGTGCCAGCAGTTCGGGTACCTCTGGAAACACCATATATTTT. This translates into CASSSGTSGNTIYF. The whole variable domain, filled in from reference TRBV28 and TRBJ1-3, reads DVKVTQSSRYLVKRTGEKVFLECVQDMDHENMFWYRQDPGLGLRLIYFSYDVKMKEKGDIPEGYSVSREKKERFSLILESASTNQTSMYLCASSSGTSGNTIYFGEGSWLTVV.

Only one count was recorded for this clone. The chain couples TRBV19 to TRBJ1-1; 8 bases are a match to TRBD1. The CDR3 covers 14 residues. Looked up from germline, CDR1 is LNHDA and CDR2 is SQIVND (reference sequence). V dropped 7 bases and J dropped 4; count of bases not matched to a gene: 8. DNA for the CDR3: TGTGCCAGTACCCCGACAGGGACAGGCACTGAAGCTTTCTTT. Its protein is CASTPTGTGTEAFF. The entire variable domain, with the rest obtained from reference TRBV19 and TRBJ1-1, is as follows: DGGITQSPKYLFRKEGQNVTLSCEQNLNHDAMYWYRQDPGQGLRLIYYSQIVNDFQKGDIAEGYSVSREKKESFPLTVTSAQKNPTAFYLCASTPTGTGTEAFFGQGTRLTVV.

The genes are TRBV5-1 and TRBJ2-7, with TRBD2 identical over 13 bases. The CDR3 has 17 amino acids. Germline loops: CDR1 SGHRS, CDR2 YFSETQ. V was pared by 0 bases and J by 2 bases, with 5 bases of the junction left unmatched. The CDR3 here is CASSLGGTSGKTYEQYF. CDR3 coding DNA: TGCGCCAGCAGCTTGGGCGGGACTAGCGGGAAGACCTACGAGCAGTACTTC.

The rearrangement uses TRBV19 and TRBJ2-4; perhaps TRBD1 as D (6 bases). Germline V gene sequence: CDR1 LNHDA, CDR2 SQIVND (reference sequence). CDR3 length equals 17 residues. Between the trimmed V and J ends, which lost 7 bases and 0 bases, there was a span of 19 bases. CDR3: CASTHSQGNLAKNIQYF. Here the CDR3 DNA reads TGTGCCAGTACCCATAGTCAGGGGAATTTAGCCAAAAACATTCAGTACTTC.

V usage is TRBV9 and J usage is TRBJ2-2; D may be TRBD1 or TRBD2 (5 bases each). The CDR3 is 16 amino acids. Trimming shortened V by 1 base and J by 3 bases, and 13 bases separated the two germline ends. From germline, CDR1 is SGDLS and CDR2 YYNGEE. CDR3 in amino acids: CASSVRIMGDTGELFF. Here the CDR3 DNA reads TGTGCCAGCAGCGTAAGGATAATGGGGGACACCGGGGAGCTGTTTTTT.

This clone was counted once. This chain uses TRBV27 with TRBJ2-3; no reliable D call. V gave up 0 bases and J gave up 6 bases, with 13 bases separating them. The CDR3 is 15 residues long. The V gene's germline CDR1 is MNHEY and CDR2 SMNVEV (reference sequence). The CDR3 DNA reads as TGTGCCAGCAGTTTATCGATGATAGGATCGGATACGCAGTATTTT. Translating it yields CASSLSMIGSDTQYF.

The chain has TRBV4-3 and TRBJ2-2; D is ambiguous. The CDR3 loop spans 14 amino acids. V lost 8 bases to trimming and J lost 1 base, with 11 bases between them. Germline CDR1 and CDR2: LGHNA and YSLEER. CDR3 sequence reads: CASSRSENTGELFF. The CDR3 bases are TGCGCCAGCTCACGCAGCGAGAACACCGGGGAGCTGTTTTTT.

As DNA, the CDR3 is TGTGCCAGCAGCGTATGGACAGGGAGTACCGGGGAGCTGTTTTTT. Protein: CASSVWTGSTGELFF. The genes are TRBV9 and TRBJ2-2; 8 bases line up with TRBD1. The germline V gene encodes CDR1 SGDLS and CDR2 YYNGEE. The CDR3 is 15 residues long. The V and J ends lost 1 base and 5 bases, in that order; junction bases with no gene match: 4.

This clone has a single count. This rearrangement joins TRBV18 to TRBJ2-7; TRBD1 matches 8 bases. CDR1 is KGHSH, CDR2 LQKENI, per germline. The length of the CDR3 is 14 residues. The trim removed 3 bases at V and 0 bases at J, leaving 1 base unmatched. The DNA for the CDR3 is TGTGCCAGCTCACCCAGGGGGCCCTCCTACGAGCAGTACTTC. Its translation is CASSPRGPSYEQYF.

For the CDR3, the DNA is TGTGCCAGTAGTATTTTGACAGCTAACACCTATGGCTACACCTTC. This sequence encodes CASSILTANTYGYTF. The gene calls are TRBV19 and TRBJ1-2; TRBD1 might be the D (5 bases). CDR1 and CDR2 from the germline V gene are LNHDA and SQIVND (reference sequence). This CDR3 is 15 amino acids long. V dropped 3 bases and J dropped 4 bases, with 15 bases sitting between them.

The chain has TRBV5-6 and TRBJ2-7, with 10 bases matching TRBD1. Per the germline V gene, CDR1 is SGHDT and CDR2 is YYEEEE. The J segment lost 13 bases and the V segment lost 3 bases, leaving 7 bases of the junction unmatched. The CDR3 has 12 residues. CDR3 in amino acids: CASSSLRTGGYF. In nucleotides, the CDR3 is TGTGCCAGCAGCTCACTTCGGACAGGGGGTTACTTC.

The CDR3 here is CASRRQETYNSPLHF. The DNA of the CDR3 is TGTGCCAGCAGACGACAGGAGACCTATAATTCACCCCTCCACTTT. This chain links TRBV6-6 with TRBJ1-6; tentative D call: TRBD1 (6 bases). Trimming removed 6 bases at V and 2 bases at J, with 11 bases between. Germline V gene lookup returns CDR1 MNHNY and CDR2 SVGAGI (reference sequence). There are 15 residues in the CDR3.

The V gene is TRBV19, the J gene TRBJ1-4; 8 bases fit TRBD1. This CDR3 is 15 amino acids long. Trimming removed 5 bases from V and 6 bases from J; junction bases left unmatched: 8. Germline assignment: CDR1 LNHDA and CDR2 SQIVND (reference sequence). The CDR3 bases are TGTGCCAGTAGTGCTGCAGGGGGCTTATATGAAAAACTGTTTTTT. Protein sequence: CASSAAGGLYEKLFF. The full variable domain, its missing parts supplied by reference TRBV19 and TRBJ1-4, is DGGITQSPKYLFRKEGQNVTLSCEQNLNHDAMYWYRQDPGQGLRLIYYSQIVNDFQKGDIAEGYSVSREKKESFPLTVTSAQKNPTAFYLCASSAAGGLYEKLFFGSGTQLSVL.

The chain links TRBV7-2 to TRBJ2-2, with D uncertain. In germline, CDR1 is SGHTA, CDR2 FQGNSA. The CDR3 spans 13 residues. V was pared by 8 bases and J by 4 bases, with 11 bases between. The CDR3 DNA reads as TGTGCCAGCCGGGTACCCATCACCGGGGAGCTGTTTTTT. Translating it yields CASRVPITGELFF.

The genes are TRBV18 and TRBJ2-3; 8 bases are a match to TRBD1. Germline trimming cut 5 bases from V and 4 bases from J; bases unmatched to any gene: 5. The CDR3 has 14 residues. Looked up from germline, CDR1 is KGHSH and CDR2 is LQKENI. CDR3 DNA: TGTGCCAGCTCATCCCGACAGGGGCCAGATACGCAGTATTTT. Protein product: CASSSRQGPDTQYF.

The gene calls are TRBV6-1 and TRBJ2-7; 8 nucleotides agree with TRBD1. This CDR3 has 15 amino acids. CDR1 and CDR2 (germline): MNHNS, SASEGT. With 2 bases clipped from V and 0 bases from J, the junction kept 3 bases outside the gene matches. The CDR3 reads CASSEQGASSYEQYF. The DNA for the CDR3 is TGTGCCAGCAGTGAACAGGGGGCAAGCTCCTACGAGCAGTACTTC.

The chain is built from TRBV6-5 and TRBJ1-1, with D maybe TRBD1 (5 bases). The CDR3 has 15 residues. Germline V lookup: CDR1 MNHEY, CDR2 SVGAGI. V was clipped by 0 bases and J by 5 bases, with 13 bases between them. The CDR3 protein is CASSYSVLGETEAFF. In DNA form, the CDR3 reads TGTGCCAGCAGTTACTCGGTGTTAGGGGAAACTGAAGCTTTCTTT.

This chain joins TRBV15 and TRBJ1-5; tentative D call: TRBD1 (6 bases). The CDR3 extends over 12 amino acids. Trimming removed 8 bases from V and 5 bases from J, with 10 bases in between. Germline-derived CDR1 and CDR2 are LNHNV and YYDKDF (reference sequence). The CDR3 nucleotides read TGTGCCACCGGGGGGCGAGATCAGCCCCAGCATTTT. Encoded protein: CATGGRDQPQHF.

DNA of the CDR3: TGTGCCAGCTCCCCTTCCGCGGGGGCCAACGTCCTGACTTTC. Translated, it gives CASSPSAGANVLTF. The rearrangement links TRBV18 to TRBJ2-6; D gene uncertain. The V gene lost 6 bases and the J gene lost 4 bases, with 10 bases spanning the gap. The CDR3 has 14 amino acids. The germline gives CDR1 KGHSH, CDR2 LQKENI.

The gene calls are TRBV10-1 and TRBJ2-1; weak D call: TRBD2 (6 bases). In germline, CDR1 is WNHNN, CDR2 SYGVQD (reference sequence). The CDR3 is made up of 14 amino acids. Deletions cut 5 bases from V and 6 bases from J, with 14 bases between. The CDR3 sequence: CASSPEGPLNEQFF. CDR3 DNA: TGCGCCAGCAGTCCGGAGGGGCCCCTCAATGAGCAGTTCTTC.

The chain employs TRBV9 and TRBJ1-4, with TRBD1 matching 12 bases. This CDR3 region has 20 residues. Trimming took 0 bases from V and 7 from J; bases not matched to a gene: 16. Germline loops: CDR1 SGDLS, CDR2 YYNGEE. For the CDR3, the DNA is TGTGCCAGCAGCGTAGATCCCGGTGGGACAGGGGGCGCGGATGCTGAAAAACTGTTTTTT. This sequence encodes CASSVDPGGTGGADAEKLFF.

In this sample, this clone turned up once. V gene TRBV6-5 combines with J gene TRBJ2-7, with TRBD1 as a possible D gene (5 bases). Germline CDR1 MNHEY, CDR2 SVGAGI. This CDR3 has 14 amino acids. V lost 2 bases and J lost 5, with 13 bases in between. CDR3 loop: CASSYTPGIHEQYF. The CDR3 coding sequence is TGTGCCAGCAGTTACACCCCAGGGATCCACGAGCAGTACTTC.